Following are 4 T cell receptor beta chains from one sample sequenced in a study of control samples from healthy donors and cancer patients. Method: immunoSEQ multiplex PCR; TCRdb's copy keeps in-frame clones and lacks some. The sample carries 140,000 to 150,000 clones, approximately 91% recorded once. The material sequenced was blood. Receptors were obtained from a man in his thirties or forties in good health.

The J gene is TRBJ1-3, the V gene TRBV7-3; 9 nucleotides line up with TRBD1. This CDR3 has 15 residues. The V gene's germline CDR1 is SGHTA and CDR2 FQGTGA. V trimming: 0 bases; J trimming: 4 bases; junction bases outside the gene matches: 1. The CDR3: CASSLTGTGGNTIYF. The CDR3 nucleotides read TGTGCCAGCAGCTTAACGGGGACAGGGGGAAACACCATATATTTT.

V usage is TRBV7-9 and J usage is TRBJ2-1; D uncertain. CDR1 and CDR2 (germline): SEHNR, FQNEAQ (reference sequence). The length of the CDR3 is 12 residues. The germline V and J ends were trimmed by 5 bases and 0 bases, with 2 bases remaining between them. The CDR3 sequence is CASSDSYNEQFF. CDR3 nucleotide sequence: TGTGCCAGCAGCGACTCCTACAATGAGCAGTTCTTC.

The chain links TRBV5-1 to TRBJ1-5, with a tentative D call TRBD1 (6 bases). Per the germline V gene, CDR1 is SGHRS and CDR2 is YFSETQ. The CDR3 is made up of 15 amino acids. The V gene lost 0 bases and the J gene lost 3 bases, with 10 bases spanning the gap. The CDR3 sequence: CASSLGGADNQPQHF. The CDR3 DNA follows: TGCGCCAGCAGCTTGGGGGGGGCTGACAATCAGCCCCAGCATTTT.

This sequence joins TRBV6-6 and TRBJ1-5; a weak D match, TRBD1 (5 bases). Deletions cut 10 bases from V and 6 bases from J, with 16 bases between. This CDR3 has 13 amino acids. CDR1 and CDR2 (germline): MNHNY, SVGAGI (reference sequence). The CDR3 DNA reads as TGTGCCACTAACGGGGGTTTATTTCAGCCCCAGCATTTT. The encoded protein is CATNGGLFQPQHF.